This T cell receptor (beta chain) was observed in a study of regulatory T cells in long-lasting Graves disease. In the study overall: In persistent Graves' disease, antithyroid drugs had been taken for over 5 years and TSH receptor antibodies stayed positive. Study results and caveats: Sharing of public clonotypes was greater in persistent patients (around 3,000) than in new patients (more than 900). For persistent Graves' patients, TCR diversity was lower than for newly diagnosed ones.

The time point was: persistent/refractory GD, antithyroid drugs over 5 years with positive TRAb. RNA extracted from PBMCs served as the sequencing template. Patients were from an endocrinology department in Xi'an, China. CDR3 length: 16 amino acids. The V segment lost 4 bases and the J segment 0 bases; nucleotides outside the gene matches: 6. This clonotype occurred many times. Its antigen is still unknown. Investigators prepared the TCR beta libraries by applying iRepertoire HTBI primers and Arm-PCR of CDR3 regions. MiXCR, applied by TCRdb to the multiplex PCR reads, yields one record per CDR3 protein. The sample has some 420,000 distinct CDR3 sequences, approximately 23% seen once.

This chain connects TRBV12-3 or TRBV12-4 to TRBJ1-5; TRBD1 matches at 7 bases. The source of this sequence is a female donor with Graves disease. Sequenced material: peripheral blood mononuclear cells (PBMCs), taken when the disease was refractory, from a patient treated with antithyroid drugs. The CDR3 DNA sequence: TGTGCCAGCAGTTACGATGGGACAGTTAGCAATCAGCCCCAGCATTTT. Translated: CASSYDGTVSNQPQHF.